The T cell receptor beta chain described here comes from a study of graft-versus-host responses after intestinal transplantation. Study-level information: Recipients got multivisceral, liver-intestinal, or isolated intestinal transplants. Uniformly, recipients were administered anti-thymocyte globulin induction with subsequent tacrolimus and steroids for about 3 years. General study results and limits: In recipient marrow, GvH clones were found, and some appeared first in ileum or blood.

Germline-derived CDR1 and CDR2 are MNHEY and SVGAGI. Trimming stripped 5 bases from V and 9 bases from J, with 17 bases between. CDR3 length equals 13 residues. As for this clone: The antigen remains undetermined.

Once graft tissue had been processed, intraepithelial and lamina propria lymphocytes were released. Sequencing used immunoSEQ multiplex PCR; TCRdb keeps in-frame clones, though not all of them. The table lists some 4,400 clones, approximately 70% of them singletons. The sequencing used ileum tissue, collected 17 days after transplant. This TCR was sampled from a human patient who received an intestinal transplant, so some T cells may come from the graft donor. The chain is built from TRBV6-5 and TRBJ2-7, with a weak D call TRBD2 (6 bases). The CDR3 loop is CASSERDSLRQYV. The CDR3 DNA follows: TGTGCCAGCAGTGAACGGGACTCCCTCAGGCAGTACGTC.